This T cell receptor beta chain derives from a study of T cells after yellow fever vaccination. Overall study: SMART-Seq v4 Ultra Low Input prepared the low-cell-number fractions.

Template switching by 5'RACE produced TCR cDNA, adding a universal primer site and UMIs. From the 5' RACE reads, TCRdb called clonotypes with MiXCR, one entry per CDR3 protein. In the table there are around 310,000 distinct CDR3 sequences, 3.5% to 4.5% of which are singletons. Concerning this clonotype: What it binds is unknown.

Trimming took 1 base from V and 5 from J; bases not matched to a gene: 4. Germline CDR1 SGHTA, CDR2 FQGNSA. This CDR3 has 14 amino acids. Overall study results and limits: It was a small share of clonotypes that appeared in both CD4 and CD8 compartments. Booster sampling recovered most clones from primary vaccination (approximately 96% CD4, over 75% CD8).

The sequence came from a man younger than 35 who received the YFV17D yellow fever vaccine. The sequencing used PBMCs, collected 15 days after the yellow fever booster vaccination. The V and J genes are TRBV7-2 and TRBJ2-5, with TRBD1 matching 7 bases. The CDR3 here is CASSLGGTVETQYF. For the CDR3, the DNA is TGTGCCAGCAGCTTAGGGGGGACAGTGGAGACCCAGTACTTC.